A single sample gave rise to the 22 T cell receptor beta chains below, sequenced in a study of shared clonotypes between healthy human individuals. Using immunoSEQ multiplex PCR, the repertoire was profiled, and TCRdb retains in-frame clones only, with some absent. The data contain about 180,000 clones, 90% to 95% of them singletons. The sample taken for sequencing was naive CD4+ T cells sorted from blood. Described subset: CD45RA+ positively selected. The receptors were sampled from a woman in her twenties or thirties in good health.

The V gene is TRBV2, the J gene TRBJ2-3; no firm D call. The V gene's germline CDR1 is SNHLY and CDR2 FYNNEI. The V end lost 2 bases, the J end lost 2 bases, and 5 bases lay between the germline ends. CDR3 length: 13 amino acids. This CDR3 is CASSESTTDTQYF. The CDR3 region has the DNA TGTGCCAGCAGTGAAAGCACCACAGATACGCAGTATTTT.

The V gene is TRBV5-1, the J gene TRBJ2-7; TRBD2 matches 11 bases. The CDR3 totals 14 residues. With V trimmed by 4 bases and J by 4 bases, 4 bases remained unmatched. Germline-derived CDR1 and CDR2 are SGHRS and YFSETQ. The DNA for the CDR3 is TGCGCCAGCAGCGTCGGGACTAGCGGTTACGAGCAGTACTTC. Protein: CASSVGTSGYEQYF. The entire variable domain, with the rest obtained from reference TRBV5-1 and TRBJ2-7, is as follows: KAGVTQTPRYLIKTRGQQVTLSCSPISGHRSVSWYQQTPGQGLQFLFEYFSETQRNKGNFPGRFSGRQFSNSRSEMNVSTLELGDSALYLCASSVGTSGYEQYFGPGTRLTVT.

The chain uses TRBV5-1 and TRBJ2-7, with a possible D match to TRBD2 (5 bases). The ends were cut back, 1 base at V and 1 base at J, with 9 bases in the middle. CDR3 length: 14 amino acids. Per the germline V gene, CDR1 is SGHRS and CDR2 is YFSETQ. Written as DNA, the CDR3 is TGCGCCAGCAGCTTGTCTAGCAGATCCTACGAGCAGTACTTC. Protein product: CASSLSSRSYEQYF. Filled out from reference TRBV5-1 and TRBJ2-7, the complete variable domain reads KAGVTQTPRYLIKTRGQQVTLSCSPISGHRSVSWYQQTPGQGLQFLFEYFSETQRNKGNFPGRFSGRQFSNSRSEMNVSTLELGDSALYLCASSLSSRSYEQYFGPGTRLTVT.

This chain uses TRBV18 with TRBJ1-5; tentative D call: TRBD1 (5 bases). CDR1 is KGHSH and CDR2 is LQKENI in the germline V gene. CDR3 length: 16 amino acids. V lost 3 bases to trimming and J lost 4 bases, with 16 bases between them. CDR3 nucleotides: TGTGCCAGCTCACCCTACGGGGGGGTTTTAAATCAGCCCCAGCATTTT. Amino acid sequence: CASSPYGGVLNQPQHF.

This clone was seen just once. The chain carries TRBV11-3 and TRBJ2-7, with TRBD1 as a possible D gene (6 bases). Germline V gene data show CDR1 as SGHNT and CDR2 as YENEEA. The CDR3 length is 14 residues. V was shortened by 2 bases and J by 3 bases, with 11 bases between the two germline ends. The CDR3 sequence is CASSLSGAGYEQYF. The DNA of the CDR3 is TGTGCCAGCAGCTTATCAGGGGCCGGCTACGAGCAGTACTTC.

This clone came up once. The V gene is TRBV7-2, the J gene TRBJ1-1, with 7 bases matching TRBD1. Losses at the gene ends were 1 base for V and 0 bases for J; bases not matched to a gene: 11. The length of the CDR3 is 18 residues. CDR1 is SGHTA and CDR2 is FQGNSA in the germline V gene. The CDR3 region has the DNA TGTGCCAGCAGCTTAGGGGCGGGACAGAGAGTTATGAACACTGAAGCTTTCTTT. Amino acid sequence: CASSLGAGQRVMNTEAFF.

V gene TRBV18 combines with J gene TRBJ2-5, with D perhaps matching TRBD1 (6 bases). TRBJ2-7 matches the DNA end more closely, so the J call is doubtful. Germline V CDR1 and CDR2: KGHSH, LQKENI. The CDR3 spans 14 residues. The CDR3 region has the DNA TGTGCCAGCTCATCACGGACAGCCTCCTACGAGCAGTACTTC. Its translation is CASSSRTASYEQYF.

The J gene is TRBJ2-5, the V gene TRBV5-1; 7 bases line up with TRBD1. The CDR3 contains 12 residues. CDR1 is SGHRS, CDR2 YFSETQ, per germline. Losses at the gene ends were 4 bases for V and 11 bases for J; bases not matched to a gene: 8. The CDR3 loop is CASSLDRVEQYF. CDR3 bases: TGCGCCAGCAGCCTCGACAGGGTTGAGCAGTACTTC.

The chain couples TRBV11-2 to TRBJ2-7; maybe TRBD1 (6 bases). The CDR3 length is 14 residues. Germline V lookup: CDR1 SGHAT, CDR2 FQNNGV. Between the trimmed V and J ends, which lost 4 bases and 4 bases, there was a span of 14 bases. CDR3 sequence (DNA): TGTGCCAGCAGCTCAGGCTTGGGGGCTTACGAGCAGTACTTC. It is translated as CASSSGLGAYEQYF.

This chain joins TRBV11-3 and TRBJ2-5; 15 bases are shared with TRBD2. J lost 5 bases, V lost 3 bases, and 4 bases had no gene match. The CDR3 totals 16 residues. Germline V gene data show CDR1 as SGHNT and CDR2 as YENEEA. CDR3 bases: TGTGCCAGCAGCTTGGGACTAGCGGGAGGCAGGGAGACCCAGTACTTC. It translates to CASSLGLAGGRETQYF.

As concerns this clone: The same CDR3 can be traced to other DNA sequences in this sample. For the CDR3, the DNA is TGTGCCAGTAGTATCTCCAGGGCCTACGAGCAGTACTTC. It translates to CASSISRAYEQYF. The chain employs TRBV19 and TRBJ2-7, with D maybe TRBD1 (5 bases). Germline assignment: CDR1 LNHDA and CDR2 SQIVND (reference sequence). V was clipped by 3 bases and J by 2 bases, with 8 bases between them. This CDR3 region has 13 residues.

V and J are TRBV27 and TRBJ2-6; D not resolved. The length of the CDR3 is 13 residues. Germline CDR1 reads MNHEY; CDR2 reads SMNVEV (reference sequence). The V gene lost 8 bases and the J gene lost 0 bases, with 5 bases spanning the gap. CDR3 nucleotide sequence: TGTGCCAGCGGCAACTCTGGGGCCAACGTCCTGACTTTC. The encoded protein is CASGNSGANVLTF.

The chain joins TRBV11-3 to TRBJ2-7; no reliable D call. From germline, CDR1 is SGHNT and CDR2 YENEEA. There are 13 residues in the CDR3. With 1 base removed from V and 4 bases from J, the gap between germline ends came to 8 bases. The CDR3 sequence is CASSLATAYEQYF. The CDR3 DNA sequence: TGTGCCAGCAGCTTAGCTACAGCTTACGAGCAGTACTTC.

The chain recombines TRBV28 with TRBJ1-2; 9 bases agree with TRBD1. The CDR3 is 15 amino acids. Germline values: CDR1 MDHEN, CDR2 SYDVKM. The V gene end was trimmed by 3 bases and the J gene end by 8 bases; junction bases not matched to a gene: 10. The CDR3 nucleotides read TGTGCCAGCAGTTTCCAAGGACAGGGGCGAAGGGGCTACACCTTC. Amino acid sequence: CASSFQGQGRRGYTF.

The sample holds one count of this clone. The chain recombines TRBV19 with TRBJ2-2; 8 bases match TRBD2. Germline CDR1 is LNHDA and CDR2 is SQIVND (reference sequence). The CDR3 has 15 residues. V was clipped by 1 base and J by 4 bases; unmatched bases: 2. This chain's CDR3 is CASSIASGSTGELFF. The CDR3 nucleotides are TGTGCCAGTAGTATAGCGAGCGGGAGCACCGGGGAGCTGTTTTTT.

The chain links TRBV7-9 to TRBJ1-2; D remains unclear. CDR1 is SEHNR and CDR2 is FQNEAQ in the germline V gene (reference sequence). V lost 2 bases to trimming and J lost 2 bases, with 9 bases between them. This CDR3 contains 14 residues. CDR3: CASSLRQRNYGYTF. CDR3 DNA: TGTGCCAGCAGCTTAAGGCAGCGGAACTATGGCTACACCTTC.

In this sample, this clone turned up once. The chain employs TRBV18 and TRBJ2-7, with 8 bases aligning to TRBD2. CDR3 length equals 15 residues. The germline CDR1 and CDR2 sequences are KGHSH and LQKENI. Germline trimming cut 2 bases from V and 0 bases from J; bases unmatched to any gene: 3. The CDR3 loop is CASSPAGTSSYEQYF. In DNA, the CDR3 is TGTGCCAGCTCACCAGCCGGGACTAGCTCCTACGAGCAGTACTTC. Full variable domain (remainder filled in from reference TRBV18 and TRBJ2-7): NAGVMQNPRHLVRRRGQEARLRCSPMKGHSHVYWYRQLPEEGLKFMVYLQKENIIDESGMPKERFSAEFPKEGPSILRIQQVVRGDSAAYFCASSPAGTSSYEQYFGPGTRLTVT.

The gene calls are TRBV7-2 and TRBJ1-1; D is undetermined. Trimming removed 1 base at V and 4 bases at J, with 16 bases between. CDR1 is SGHTA, CDR2 FQGNSA, per germline. The CDR3 length is 16 residues. CDR3 region: CASSLGPREGGTEAFF. The CDR3 bases are TGTGCCAGCAGCTTAGGGCCCCGCGAGGGTGGCACTGAAGCTTTCTTT.

The chain is built from TRBV5-1 and TRBJ1-2; TRBD1 might be the D (5 bases). There are 16 residues in the CDR3. Germline V lookup: CDR1 SGHRS, CDR2 YFSETQ. V was shortened by 0 bases and J by 6 bases, with 18 bases between the two germline ends. The CDR3 is CASSLASGRLINGYTF. The CDR3 DNA reads as TGCGCCAGCAGCTTGGCGTCAGGGCGGTTGATAAATGGCTACACCTTC.

CDR3: CASSESAGGQPQHF. The CDR3 nucleotides read TGTGCCAGCAGTGAATCTGCGGGGGGTCAGCCCCAGCATTTT. The V and J genes are TRBV6-1 and TRBJ1-5; D might be TRBD1 (5 bases). Trimming removed 2 bases from V and 6 bases from J, with 11 bases in between. This CDR3 has 14 residues. CDR1 is MNHNS and CDR2 is SASEGT in the germline V gene.

V usage is TRBV27 and J usage is TRBJ1-2, with unresolved D. V gave up 6 bases and J gave up 7 bases, with 12 bases separating them. The CDR3 totals 12 residues. Germline CDR1 MNHEY, CDR2 SMNVEV (reference sequence). The DNA of the CDR3 is TGTGCCAGCAGGAATCGATGGGGTGGCTACACCTTC. Its protein is CASRNRWGGYTF.

The V and J genes are TRBV18 and TRBJ2-5, with 9 nucleotides matching TRBD1. CDR3 length: 15 amino acids. The V and J ends lost 2 bases and 6 bases, in that order; junction bases with no gene match: 7. The germline gives CDR1 KGHSH, CDR2 LQKENI. The CDR3 nucleotides are TGTGCCAGCTCACCAACCGGGACAGGGAAGAAGACCCAGTACTTC. This encodes CASSPTGTGKKTQYF.